This TCR beta chain was profiled in a study of neurological immune-mediated disorders. In the study overall: Relapsing-remitting disease was seen in about 90% of the roughly 34 multiple sclerosis patients, and secondary progressive disease was seen in 3.

At least ten counts were recorded for this clonotype. Synthesis of cDNA was accomplished via 5'RACE employing 10-nucleotide random UMIs. TCRdb used MiXCR to reprocess the 5' RACE reads, holding one entry per CDR3 protein. Altogether about 25,000 distinct CDR3 sequences are present, 3.3% being singletons, with the ten largest covering 6% to 8%. V was pared by 6 bases and J by 5 bases, with 17 bases between. The CDR3 covers 15 residues. Sequenced sample: PBMCs. The V gene is TRBV12-3 or TRBV12-4, the J gene TRBJ2-1; D is undetermined. The origin of this receptor is a woman in her twenties or thirties with multiple sclerosis. The CDR3 DNA sequence: TGTGCCAGCAGCTACGCTGCCCTCAGGAACAATGAGCAGTTCTTC. Protein sequence: CASSYAALRNNEQFF.